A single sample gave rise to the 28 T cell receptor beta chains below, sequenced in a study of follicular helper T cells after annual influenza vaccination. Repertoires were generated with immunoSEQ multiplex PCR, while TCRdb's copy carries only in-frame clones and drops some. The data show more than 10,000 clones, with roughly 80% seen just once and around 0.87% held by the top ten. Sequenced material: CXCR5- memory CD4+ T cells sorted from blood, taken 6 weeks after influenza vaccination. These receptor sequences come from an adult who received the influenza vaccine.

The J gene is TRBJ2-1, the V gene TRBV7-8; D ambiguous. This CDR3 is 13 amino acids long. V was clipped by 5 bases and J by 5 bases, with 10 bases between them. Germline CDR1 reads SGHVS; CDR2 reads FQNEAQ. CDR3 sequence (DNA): TGTGCCAGCAGCCAAGACCGGAACAATGAGCAGTTCTTC. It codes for CASSQDRNNEQFF.

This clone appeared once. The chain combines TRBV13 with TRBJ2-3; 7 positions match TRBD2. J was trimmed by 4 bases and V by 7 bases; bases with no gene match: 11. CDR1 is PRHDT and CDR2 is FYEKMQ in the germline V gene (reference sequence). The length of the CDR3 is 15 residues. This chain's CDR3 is CASIQSGGGPDTQYF. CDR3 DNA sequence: TGTGCCAGCATACAATCGGGGGGAGGGCCAGATACGCAGTATTTT.

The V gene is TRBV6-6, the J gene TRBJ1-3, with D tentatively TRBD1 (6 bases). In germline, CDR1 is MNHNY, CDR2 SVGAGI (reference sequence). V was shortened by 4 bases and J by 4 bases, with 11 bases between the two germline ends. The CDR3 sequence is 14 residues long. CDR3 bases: TGTGCCAGCAGTTCCAGGGGTTTGGGAAACACCATATATTTT. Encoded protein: CASSSRGLGNTIYF.

The CDR3 reads CASMGVETGAQPQHF. In DNA, the CDR3 is TGTGCCAGTATGGGGGTTGAGACAGGAGCTCAGCCCCAGCATTTT. This chain connects TRBV19 to TRBJ1-5; the D gene is possibly TRBD1 (6 bases). The CDR3 is 15 amino acids. Trimming took off 7 bases at V and 6 bases at J, with 19 bases between the two ends. Germline CDR1 LNHDA, CDR2 SQIVND (reference sequence).

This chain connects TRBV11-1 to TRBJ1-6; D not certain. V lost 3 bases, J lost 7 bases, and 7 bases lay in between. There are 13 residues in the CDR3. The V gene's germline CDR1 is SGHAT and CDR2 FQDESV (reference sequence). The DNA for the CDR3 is TGTGCCAGCAGCTTTCTCGGGAATTCACCCCTCCACTTT. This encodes CASSFLGNSPLHF.

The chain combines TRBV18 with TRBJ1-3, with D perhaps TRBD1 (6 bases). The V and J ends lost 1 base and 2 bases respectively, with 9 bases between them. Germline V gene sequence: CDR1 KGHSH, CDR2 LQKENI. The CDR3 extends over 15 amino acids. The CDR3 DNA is TGTGCCAGCTCACCACAGGGGGTGGCTGGAAACACCATATATTTT. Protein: CASSPQGVAGNTIYF.

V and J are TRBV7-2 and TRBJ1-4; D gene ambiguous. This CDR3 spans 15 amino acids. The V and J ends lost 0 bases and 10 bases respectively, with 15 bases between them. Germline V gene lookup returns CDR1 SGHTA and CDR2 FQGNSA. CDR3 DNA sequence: TGTGCCAGCAGCTTAGCGCTAGGGAGGGCCCGAAAACTGTTTTTT. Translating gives CASSLALGRARKLFF.

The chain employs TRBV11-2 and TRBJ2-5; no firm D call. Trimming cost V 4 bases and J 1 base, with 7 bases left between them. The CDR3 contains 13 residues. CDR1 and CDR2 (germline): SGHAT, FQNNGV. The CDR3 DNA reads TGTGCCAGCAGCTCTAGTATCCAAGAGACCCAGTACTTC. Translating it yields CASSSSIQETQYF.

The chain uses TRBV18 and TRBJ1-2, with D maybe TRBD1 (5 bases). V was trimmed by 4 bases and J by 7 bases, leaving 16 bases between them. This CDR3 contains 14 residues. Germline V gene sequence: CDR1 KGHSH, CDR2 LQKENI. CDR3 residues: CASSRGDPPVGYTF. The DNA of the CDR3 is TGTGCCAGCTCACGAGGGGACCCCCCGGTTGGCTACACCTTC.

DNA for the CDR3: TGTGCCAGCAGCTTAGTGTCAGCTACCGGGGAGCTGTTTTTT. Its translation: CASSLVSATGELFF. The chain uses TRBV7-9 and TRBJ2-2; D is unresolved. Germline assignment: CDR1 SEHNR and CDR2 FQNEAQ (reference sequence). Trimming took 1 base from V and 5 from J, leaving 8 bases between them. The CDR3 covers 14 residues. Filled out from reference TRBV7-9 and TRBJ2-2, the complete variable domain reads DTGVSQNPRHKITKRGQNVTFRCDPISEHNRLYWYRQTLGQGPEFLTYFQNEAQLEKSRLLSDRFSAERPKGSFSTLEIQRTEQGDSAMYLCASSLVSATGELFFGEGSRLTVL.

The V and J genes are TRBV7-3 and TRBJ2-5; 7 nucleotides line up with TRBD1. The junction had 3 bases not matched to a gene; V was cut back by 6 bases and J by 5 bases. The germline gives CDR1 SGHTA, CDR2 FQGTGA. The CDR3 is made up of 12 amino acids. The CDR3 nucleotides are TGTGCCAGCAGTAGGACAGGCGAGACCCAGTACTTC. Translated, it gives CASSRTGETQYF. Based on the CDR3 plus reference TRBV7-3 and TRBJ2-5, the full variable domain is GAGVSQTPSNKVTEKGKYVELRCDPISGHTALYWYRQSLGQGPEFLIYFQGTGAADDSGLPNDRFFAVRPEGSVSTLKIQRTERGDSAVYLCASSRTGETQYFGPGTRLLVL.

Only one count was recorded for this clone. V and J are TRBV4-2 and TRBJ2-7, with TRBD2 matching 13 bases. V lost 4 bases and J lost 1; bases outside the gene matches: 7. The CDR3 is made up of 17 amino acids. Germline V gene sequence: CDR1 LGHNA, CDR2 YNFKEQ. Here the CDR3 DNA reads TGTGCCAGCAGCCCTACCGGGACTAGCGGGGAATCCTACGAGCAGTACTTC. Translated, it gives CASSPTGTSGESYEQYF.

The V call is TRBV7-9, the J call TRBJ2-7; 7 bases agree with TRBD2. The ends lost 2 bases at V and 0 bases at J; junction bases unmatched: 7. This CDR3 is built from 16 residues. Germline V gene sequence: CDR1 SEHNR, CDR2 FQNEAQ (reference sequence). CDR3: CASSLLGGVNSYEQYF. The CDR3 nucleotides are TGTGCCAGCAGCTTATTGGGGGGGGTCAACTCCTACGAGCAGTACTTC.

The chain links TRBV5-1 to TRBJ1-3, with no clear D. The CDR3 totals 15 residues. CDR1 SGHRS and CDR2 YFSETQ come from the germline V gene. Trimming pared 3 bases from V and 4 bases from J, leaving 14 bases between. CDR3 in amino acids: CASSSDGAEGNTIYF. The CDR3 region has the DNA TGCGCCAGCAGCTCGGACGGTGCCGAAGGAAACACCATATATTTT.

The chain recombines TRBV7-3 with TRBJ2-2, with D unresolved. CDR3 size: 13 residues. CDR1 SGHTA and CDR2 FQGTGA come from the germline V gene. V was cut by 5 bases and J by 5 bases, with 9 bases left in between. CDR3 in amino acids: CASSRPPTGELFF. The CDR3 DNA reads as TGTGCCAGCAGCCGACCGCCGACCGGGGAGCTGTTTTTT.

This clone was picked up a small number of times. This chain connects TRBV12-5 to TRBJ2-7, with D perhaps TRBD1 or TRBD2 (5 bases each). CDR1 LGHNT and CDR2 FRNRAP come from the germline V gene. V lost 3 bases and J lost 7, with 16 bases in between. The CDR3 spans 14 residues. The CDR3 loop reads CASGFGTEMGEQYF. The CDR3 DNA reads TGTGCTAGTGGTTTTGGGACGGAAATGGGTGAGCAGTACTTC.

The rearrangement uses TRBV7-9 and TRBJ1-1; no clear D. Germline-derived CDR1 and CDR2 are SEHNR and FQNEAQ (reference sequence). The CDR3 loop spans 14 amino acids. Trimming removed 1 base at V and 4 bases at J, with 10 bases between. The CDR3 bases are TGTGCCAGCAGCTTAGAAGGTTCTAGCACTGAAGCTTTCTTT. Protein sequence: CASSLEGSSTEAFF.

The CDR3 loop reads CASSLWASGVPGETQYF. The CDR3 nucleotides read TGTGCCAGCAGCTTATGGGCTAGCGGGGTCCCGGGGGAGACCCAGTACTTC. The chain recombines TRBV7-8 with TRBJ2-5; TRBD2 aligns across 9 bases. Trimming cost V 2 bases and J 5 bases; bases outside gene matches: 12. The germline V gene encodes CDR1 SGHVS and CDR2 FQNEAQ. The CDR3 extends over 17 amino acids.

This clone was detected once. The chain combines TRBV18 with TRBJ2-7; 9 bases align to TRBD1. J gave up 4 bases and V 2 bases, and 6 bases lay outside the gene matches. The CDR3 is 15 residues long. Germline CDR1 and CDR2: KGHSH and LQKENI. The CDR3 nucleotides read TGTGCCAGCTCACCAATGGACAGGGGAAGATACGAGCAGTACTTC. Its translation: CASSPMDRGRYEQYF. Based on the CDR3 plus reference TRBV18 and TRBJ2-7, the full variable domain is NAGVMQNPRHLVRRRGQEARLRCSPMKGHSHVYWYRQLPEEGLKFMVYLQKENIIDESGMPKERFSAEFPKEGPSILRIQQVVRGDSAAYFCASSPMDRGRYEQYFGPGTRLTVT.

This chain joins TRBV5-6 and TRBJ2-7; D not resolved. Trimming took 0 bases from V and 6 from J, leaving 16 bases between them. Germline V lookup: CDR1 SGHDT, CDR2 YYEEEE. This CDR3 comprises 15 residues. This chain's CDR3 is CASSLGVLGWGEQYF. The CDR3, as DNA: TGTGCCAGCAGCTTGGGGGTTCTCGGGTGGGGCGAGCAGTACTTC.

CDR3 in DNA: TGTGCCAGCAGCTTGGCGTCAGGGGTTTTTTACACCGGGGAGCTGTTTTTT. Its protein product is CASSLASGVFYTGELFF. This sequence joins TRBV5-6 and TRBJ2-2, with a possible D match to TRBD1 (6 bases). V was pared by 0 bases and J by 3 bases, with 15 bases between. Germline assignment: CDR1 SGHDT and CDR2 YYEEEE. The CDR3 runs 17 residues.

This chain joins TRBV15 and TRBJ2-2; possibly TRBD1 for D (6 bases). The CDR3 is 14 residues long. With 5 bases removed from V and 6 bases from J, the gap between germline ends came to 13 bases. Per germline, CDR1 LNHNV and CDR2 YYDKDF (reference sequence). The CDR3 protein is CATSLRGSAGELFF. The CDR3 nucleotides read TGTGCCACCAGCCTCAGGGGTAGCGCCGGGGAGCTGTTTTTT.

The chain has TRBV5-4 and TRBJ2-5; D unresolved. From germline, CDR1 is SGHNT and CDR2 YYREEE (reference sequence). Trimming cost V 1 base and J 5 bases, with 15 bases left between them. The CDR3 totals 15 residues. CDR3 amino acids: CASSLNYRLGETQYF. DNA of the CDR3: TGTGCCAGCAGCTTGAATTACAGATTGGGTGAGACCCAGTACTTC.

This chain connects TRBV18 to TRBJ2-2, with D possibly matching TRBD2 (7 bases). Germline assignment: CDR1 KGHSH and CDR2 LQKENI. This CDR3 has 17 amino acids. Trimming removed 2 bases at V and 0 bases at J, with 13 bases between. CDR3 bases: TGTGCCAGCTCACCATCGGGGGGCCGTGCGAACACCGGGGAGCTGTTTTTT. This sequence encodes CASSPSGGRANTGELFF.

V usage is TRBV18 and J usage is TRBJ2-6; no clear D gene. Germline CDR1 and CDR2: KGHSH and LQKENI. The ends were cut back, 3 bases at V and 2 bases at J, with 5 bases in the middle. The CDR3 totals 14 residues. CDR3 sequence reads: CASSPAAGANVLTF. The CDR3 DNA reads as TGTGCCAGCTCACCCGCTGCTGGGGCCAACGTCCTGACTTTC. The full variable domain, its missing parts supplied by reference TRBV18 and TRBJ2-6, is NAGVMQNPRHLVRRRGQEARLRCSPMKGHSHVYWYRQLPEEGLKFMVYLQKENIIDESGMPKERFSAEFPKEGPSILRIQQVVRGDSAAYFCASSPAAGANVLTFGAGSRLTVL.

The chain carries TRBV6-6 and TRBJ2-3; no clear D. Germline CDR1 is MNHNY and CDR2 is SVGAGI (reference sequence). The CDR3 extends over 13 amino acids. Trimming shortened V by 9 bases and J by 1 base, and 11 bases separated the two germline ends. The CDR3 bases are TGTGCCAGTCAGCGCATTGGCACAGATACGCAGTATTTT. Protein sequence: CASQRIGTDTQYF.

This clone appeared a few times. CDR3 loop: CAIRGASYEQYF. Here the CDR3 DNA reads TGTGCCATAAGAGGGGCCTCCTACGAGCAGTACTTC. The chain combines TRBV10-3 with TRBJ2-7; tentatively, D is TRBD1 or TRBD2 (5 bases each). Trimming stripped 9 bases from V and 0 bases from J, with 9 bases between. The CDR3 spans 12 residues. Germline CDR1 reads ENHRY; CDR2 reads SYGVKD.

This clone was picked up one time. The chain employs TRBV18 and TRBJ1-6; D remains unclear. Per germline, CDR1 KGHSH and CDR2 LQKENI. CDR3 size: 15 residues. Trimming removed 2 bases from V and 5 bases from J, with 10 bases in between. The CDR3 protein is CASSPAGSHNSPLHF. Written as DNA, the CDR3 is TGTGCCAGCTCACCAGCGGGGAGCCATAATTCACCCCTCCACTTT. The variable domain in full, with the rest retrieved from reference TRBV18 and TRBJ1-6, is NAGVMQNPRHLVRRRGQEARLRCSPMKGHSHVYWYRQLPEEGLKFMVYLQKENIIDESGMPKERFSAEFPKEGPSILRIQQVVRGDSAAYFCASSPAGSHNSPLHFGNGTRLTVT.